This record concerns one TCR beta chain sequence. Its antigen is still unknown. The germline V gene has CDR1 SGHTA and CDR2 FQGNSA. The CDR3 runs 12 residues. The V and J ends lost 5 bases and 3 bases respectively, with 8 bases between them. This sample was included in a study of cytomegalovirus exposure and HLA in healthy donors. PCR was performed using 60 Vbeta and 13 Jbeta primers. This table comes from immunoSEQ multiplex PCR, and its TCRdb copy is limited to in-frame clones, with some not included. In the table there are about 130,000 clones, roughly 80% of which are singletons. General study points: Links to common viral pathogens appeared, in a later analysis, for several of the most significant clusters.

What was sequenced was PBMCs. The source is a female donor in good health and CMV-seronegative. The chain has TRBV7-2 and TRBJ2-7; a weak D match, TRBD1 (6 bases). This chain's CDR3 is CASSVQGYEQYF. In DNA, the CDR3 is TGTGCCAGCAGCGTACAGGGCTACGAGCAGTACTTC.